The 9 T cell receptor beta chains below were found in one sample sequenced in a study of T-cell reconstitution after alpha-beta-depleted transplantation in children. Unique molecular identifiers were used to barcode this TCRbeta library. In TCRdb, the PCR reads were re-called with MiXCR into one record per CDR3 protein. The sample records around 340,000 distinct CDR3 sequences, approximately 12% being singletons. Here the sequenced sample was PBMCs, taken from the stem cell graft. Every receptor here comes from a human donor who donated a stem cell graft to a child with Fanconi anemia.

This clonotype was seen ten or more times. The CDR3 sequence: CASNPSGVYNEQFF. The CDR3 DNA reads TGCGCCAGCAACCCTAGCGGGGTGTACAATGAGCAGTTCTTC. The chain has TRBV5-1 and TRBJ2-1, with TRBD2 matching over 9 bases. Germline assignment: CDR1 SGHRS and CDR2 YFSETQ. The V gene end was trimmed by 6 bases and the J gene end by 4 bases; junction bases not matched to a gene: 5. This CDR3 comprises 14 residues.

This chain connects TRBV4-2 to TRBJ1-4; 8 bases agree with TRBD1. Germline CDR1 LGHNA, CDR2 YNFKEQ. The J segment lost 7 bases and the V segment lost 1 base, leaving 5 bases of the junction unmatched. The CDR3 has 15 residues. Here the CDR3 DNA reads TGTGCCAGCAGCCAAGGGACAGGGTCCTCTGAAAAACTGTTTTTT. Its translation: CASSQGTGSSEKLFF.

This clonotype has more than one count but fewer than ten. The chain recombines TRBV5-6 with TRBJ2-5; D is unresolved. This CDR3 has 16 amino acids. CDR1 SGHDT and CDR2 YYEEEE come from the germline V gene. Trimming took 0 bases from V and 0 from J, leaving 12 bases between them. CDR3: CASSLVGSPHQETQYF. The CDR3, as DNA: TGTGCCAGCAGCTTGGTGGGCAGCCCACACCAAGAGACCCAGTACTTC.

V gene TRBV20-1 combines with J gene TRBJ1-2; 9 bases fit TRBD1. Looked up from germline, CDR1 is DFQATT and CDR2 is SNEGSKA (reference sequence). This CDR3 has 13 residues. V dropped 3 bases and J dropped 7; count of bases not matched to a gene: 6. The CDR3 protein is CSASAGQGSGYTF. CDR3 coding DNA: TGCAGTGCTAGTGCAGGACAGGGGAGTGGCTACACCTTC.

This clonotype occurred a few times. The V gene is TRBV3-1, the J gene TRBJ1-1; maybe TRBD1 (5 bases). CDR1 LGHDT and CDR2 YNNKEL come from the germline V gene (reference sequence). This CDR3 region has 14 residues. V was clipped by 4 bases and J by 9 bases, with 18 bases between them. In nucleotides, the CDR3 is TGTGCCAGCAGCCCTGTGGGACCGACCGGAAAAGCTTTCTTT. Protein: CASSPVGPTGKAFF.

With regard to this clonotype: A clone one base away is much larger, so this may be a read error. The V gene is TRBV9, the J gene TRBJ1-1, with D perhaps TRBD1 (5 bases). Per the germline V gene, CDR1 is SGDLS and CDR2 is YYNGEE. CDR3 size: 15 residues. CDR3 sequence reads: CVSSVSAGRNTEAFF. CDR3 DNA sequence: TGTGTCAGCAGCGTATCGGCAGGGCGGAACACTGAAGCTTTCTTT. The full variable domain, with the rest looked up from reference TRBV9 and TRBJ1-1, is DSGVTQTPKHLITATGQRVTLRCSPRSGDLSVYWYQQSLDQGLQFLIQYYNGEERAKGNILERFSAQQFPDLHSELNLSSLELGDSALYFCVSSVSAGRNTEAFFGQGTRLTVV.

The rearrangement joins TRBV2 to TRBJ2-5; D gene uncertain. Between the trimmed V and J ends, which lost 6 bases and 5 bases, there was a span of 10 bases. The CDR3 extends over 12 amino acids. The germline V gene encodes CDR1 SNHLY and CDR2 FYNNEI. The CDR3, as DNA: TGTGCCAGCAGACCCTTATTTGAGACCCAGTACTTC. Protein sequence: CASRPLFETQYF.

This clonotype was seen a few times. This rearrangement joins TRBV29-1 to TRBJ2-3; the match to TRBD1 covers 7 bases. Germline loops: CDR1 SQVTM, CDR2 ANQGSEA. CDR3 length: 13 residues. Trimming cost V 7 bases and J 1 base; bases outside gene matches: 5. The CDR3 nucleotides are TGCAGCGGGCAGACAGGGCGCACAGATACGCAGTATTTT. Encoded protein: CSGQTGRTDTQYF.

This clonotype has more than one count but fewer than ten. The chain carries TRBV20-1 and TRBJ1-1, with 7 bases that match TRBD1. Per the germline V gene, CDR1 is DFQATT and CDR2 is SNEGSKA (reference sequence). The CDR3 length is 16 residues. Trimming at V came to 3 bases and at J to 1 base, leaving 11 bases not matched to a gene. CDR3 loop: CSARIGNRGRNTEAFF. The CDR3 DNA sequence: TGCAGTGCTAGGATAGGTAACAGGGGCCGGAACACTGAAGCTTTCTTT.